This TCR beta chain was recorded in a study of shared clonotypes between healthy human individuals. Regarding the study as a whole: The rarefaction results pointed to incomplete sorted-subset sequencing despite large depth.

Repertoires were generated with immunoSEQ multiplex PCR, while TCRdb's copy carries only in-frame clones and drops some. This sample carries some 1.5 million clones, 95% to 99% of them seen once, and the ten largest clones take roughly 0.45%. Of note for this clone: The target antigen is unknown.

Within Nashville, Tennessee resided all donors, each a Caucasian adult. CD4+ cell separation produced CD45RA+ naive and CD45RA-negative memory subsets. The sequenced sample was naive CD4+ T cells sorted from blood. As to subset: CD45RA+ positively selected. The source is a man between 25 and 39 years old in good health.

The CDR3 DNA follows: TGTGCCAGCAGCCTCGGACTAACTCCCTACAATGAGCAGTTCTTC. It translates to CASSLGLTPYNEQFF. This chain connects TRBV5-4 to TRBJ2-1, with a possible D match to TRBD2 (6 bases). This CDR3 has 15 amino acids. Germline-derived CDR1 and CDR2 are SGHNT and YYREEE (reference sequence). Trimming pared 4 bases from V and 2 bases from J, leaving 13 bases between.